Sequencing of this TCR beta chain was carried out in a study of cytomegalovirus exposure and HLA in healthy donors. Points on this clone: Its matching antigen is unknown.

Study results and limitations: In a later analysis, HLA-associated beta chains showed higher expansion and lower generation probabilities than comparable chains. Common viral pathogens seemed, in a later analysis, to connect with several of the most significant clusters.

Vbeta (60) and Jbeta (13) primers were used in the PCR. Profiling relied on immunoSEQ multiplex PCR, and the TCRdb table lists in-frame clones only, not all of them. Here the sample spans 60,000 to 90,000 clones, about 70% being singletons. This CDR3 is built from 15 residues. J lost 4 bases, V lost 6 bases, and 3 bases had no gene match. Per germline, CDR1 MDHEN and CDR2 SYDVKM. The receptor's source is a man aged 35 to 55 in good health and CMV-seropositive. The sequencing input was PBMCs. This chain uses TRBV28 with TRBJ2-2; 12 bases agree with TRBD2. The CDR3 spells CASSRTSGITGELFF. In nucleotides, the CDR3 is TGTGCCAGCAGCCGGACTAGCGGGATCACCGGGGAGCTGTTTTTT.